The 10 T cell receptor beta chains presented below share a single source sample, sequenced in a study of blood T cells in healthy people across ages. Primed by a sample-barcoded 5' primer and a J-beta primer mix, a second PCR proceeded for about 7 to 11 cycles. From the 5' RACE reads, TCRdb called clonotypes with MiXCR, one entry per CDR3 protein. This table holds roughly 800,000 distinct CDR3 sequences, roughly 64% found once. The source material was blood. Receptors were obtained from a man aged 30 to 45 in good health.

The chain couples TRBV24-1 to TRBJ2-1, with D possibly being TRBD2 (6 bases). This CDR3 region has 16 residues. Per the germline V gene, CDR1 is KGHDR and CDR2 is SFDVKD. V dropped 1 base and J dropped 5 bases, with 14 bases sitting between them. This CDR3 reads CATSDFVLGGHNEQFF. The CDR3 DNA follows: TGTGCCACCAGTGATTTCGTACTAGGAGGGCACAATGAGCAGTTCTTC.

Only a few counts were recorded for this clonotype. The chain links TRBV4-2 to TRBJ2-7; 9 bases line up with TRBD2. Germline V gene sequence: CDR1 LGHNA, CDR2 YNFKEQ. This CDR3 has 15 residues. The ends lost 0 bases at V and 4 bases at J; junction bases unmatched: 4. In nucleotides, the CDR3 is TGTGCCAGCAGCCAAGAAGCGAGCGGGAGGTACGAGCAGTACTTC. The encoded protein is CASSQEASGRYEQYF.

The rearrangement uses TRBV20-1 and TRBJ2-1; D possibly corresponds to TRBD2 (5 bases). This CDR3 contains 12 residues. Between the trimmed V and J ends, which lost 0 bases and 15 bases, there was a span of 15 bases. Per the germline V gene, CDR1 is DFQATT and CDR2 is SNEGSKA (reference sequence). CDR3 region: CSARERGHPPFF. The CDR3 nucleotides read TGCAGTGCTAGAGAAAGAGGGCACCCCCCGTTCTTC.

This clonotype was observed at least ten times. The genes are TRBV7-2 and TRBJ2-3; 10 nucleotides agree with TRBD2. CDR1 is SGHTA, CDR2 FQGNSA, per germline. The CDR3 runs 17 residues. The junction had 6 bases not matched to a gene; V was cut back by 1 base and J by 2 bases. In nucleotides, the CDR3 is TGTGCCAGCAGCTTAGTGCCTAGCGGGGGAACCACAGATACGCAGTATTTT. Protein product: CASSLVPSGGTTDTQYF.

This rearrangement joins TRBV6-6 to TRBJ2-1; 7 bases align to TRBD2. J lost 0 bases, V lost 6 bases, and 8 bases had no gene match. This CDR3 has 16 amino acids. Germline CDR1 and CDR2: MNHNY and SVGAGI (reference sequence). CDR3: CASSRLRGSSYNEQFF. The CDR3 DNA sequence: TGTGCCAGCAGCCGCCTGCGGGGGAGCTCCTACAATGAGCAGTTCTTC.

This clonotype has more than one count but fewer than ten. The V call is TRBV4-3, the J call TRBJ2-1, with 11 bases matching TRBD2. Germline V gives CDR1 LGHNA, CDR2 YSLEER. The CDR3 runs 17 residues. Trimming at V came to 1 base and at J to 8 bases, leaving 10 bases not matched to a gene. In DNA form, the CDR3 reads TGCGCCAGCAGCCAAGGGTATACTAGCGGGAGTATTGATGAGCAGTTCTTC. It encodes CASSQGYTSGSIDEQFF.

This sequence joins TRBV6-1 and TRBJ2-2; 7 bases align to TRBD2. V was pared by 4 bases and J by 4 bases, with 6 bases of the junction left unmatched. The CDR3 loop spans 15 amino acids. CDR1 and CDR2 (germline): MNHNS, SASEGT. The CDR3: CASSAAGTTTGELFF. The CDR3 nucleotides read TGTGCCAGCAGTGCCGCCGGGACTACCACCGGGGAGCTGTTTTTT.

The chain joins TRBV11-2 to TRBJ2-7, with D perhaps TRBD1 (6 bases). The J call may be mistaken, given a closer DNA end match to TRBJ2-4. This CDR3 spans 14 amino acids. Germline CDR1 is SGHAT and CDR2 is FQNNGV. CDR3 DNA sequence: TGTGCCAGCAGCCCCTGGACAGAGGAGGACATTCAGTACTTC. Translating gives CASSPWTEEDIQYF.

This clonotype appeared a few times. The V and J genes are TRBV5-1 and TRBJ2-2; TRBD1 is a possible D gene (5 bases). There are 16 residues in the CDR3. Trimming cost V 2 bases and J 4 bases, with 15 bases left between them. Germline V gene data show CDR1 as SGHRS and CDR2 as YFSETQ. CDR3 loop: CASSLIGHPPTGELFF. In DNA form, the CDR3 reads TGCGCCAGCAGCTTAATCGGACATCCTCCCACCGGGGAGCTGTTTTTT.

The chain employs TRBV6-1 and TRBJ2-5, with D perhaps matching TRBD2 (5 bases). The germline gives CDR1 MNHNS, CDR2 SASEGT. V was cut by 4 bases and J by 5 bases, with 20 bases left in between. The CDR3 spans 16 residues. Here the CDR3 DNA reads TGTGCCAGCAGTGCACGTGTGGGGAGAGTAGGGGAGACCCAGTACTTC. Its protein is CASSARVGRVGETQYF.